What follows are 5 T cell receptor beta chains derived from one specimen sequenced in a study of cytomegalovirus exposure and HLA in healthy donors. PCR was performed using 60 Vbeta and 13 Jbeta primers. Assay: immunoSEQ multiplex PCR; the TCRdb copy retains only in-frame clones and omits some. The table has about 98,000 clones, approximately 80% seen once. Sequencing was carried out using PBMCs. These receptor sequences come from a man aged 60 to 75 in good health and CMV-seropositive.

This clone was observed a handful of times. The CDR3 region has the DNA TGTGCCAGCAGACCCGGGAACCAAGAATATGAAAAACTGTTTTTT. Amino acid sequence: CASRPGNQEYEKLFF. The rearrangement links TRBV5-4 to TRBJ1-4; D remains unclear. The CDR3 is 15 amino acids. Trimming cost V 5 bases and J 6 bases, with 17 bases left between them. Germline V lookup: CDR1 SGHNT, CDR2 YYREEE (reference sequence).

The V gene is TRBV7-2, the J gene TRBJ1-3, with D perhaps TRBD1 (5 bases). V was pared by 4 bases and J by 7 bases, with 14 bases between. The CDR3 length is 14 residues. The germline gives CDR1 SGHTA, CDR2 FQGNSA. The CDR3 sequence: CASSSMGGTNTIYF. In DNA form, the CDR3 reads TGTGCCAGCAGCTCCATGGGGGGGACGAACACCATATATTTT. Complete variable domain (other parts from reference TRBV7-2 and TRBJ1-3): GAGVSQSPSNKVTEKGKDVELRCDPISGHTALYWYRQSLGQGLEFLIYFQGNSAPDKSGLPSDRFSAERTGGSVSTLTIQRTQQEDSAVYLCASSSMGGTNTIYFGEGSWLTVV.

DNA of the CDR3: TGTGCCATGAGAGACAGGGGCATGAACACTGAAGCTTTCTTT. Protein sequence: CAMRDRGMNTEAFF. The rearrangement uses TRBV10-3 and TRBJ1-1; the match to TRBD1 covers 8 bases. The CDR3 loop spans 14 amino acids. V dropped 9 bases and J dropped 0; count of bases not matched to a gene: 6. Germline V gene lookup returns CDR1 ENHRY and CDR2 SYGVKD.

CDR3 protein: CASSPLGTDTQYF. In nucleotides, the CDR3 is TGTGCCAGCAGCCCCTTAGGCACAGATACGCAGTATTTT. The chain couples TRBV7-9 to TRBJ2-3; D gene uncertain. Germline values: CDR1 SEHNR, CDR2 FQNEAQ (reference sequence). The CDR3 is 13 amino acids. V was clipped by 5 bases and J by 1 base, with 7 bases between them.

V and J are TRBV30 and TRBJ2-7, with no clear D. The V gene's germline CDR1 is GTSNPN and CDR2 SVGIG (reference sequence). The length of the CDR3 is 14 residues. Deletions cut 1 base from V and 0 bases from J, with 10 bases between. CDR3 region: CAWSARPSSYEQYF. DNA for the CDR3: TGTGCCTGGAGTGCCAGGCCGAGCTCCTACGAGCAGTACTTC.